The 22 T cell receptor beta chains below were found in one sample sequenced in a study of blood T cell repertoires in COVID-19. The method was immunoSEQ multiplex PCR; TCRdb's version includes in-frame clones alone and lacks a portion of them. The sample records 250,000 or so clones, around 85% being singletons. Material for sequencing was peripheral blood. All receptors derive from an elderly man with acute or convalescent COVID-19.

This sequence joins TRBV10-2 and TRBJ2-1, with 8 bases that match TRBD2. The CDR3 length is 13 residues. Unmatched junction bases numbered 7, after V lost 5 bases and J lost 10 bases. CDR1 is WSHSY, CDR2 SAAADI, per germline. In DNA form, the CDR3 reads TGCGCCAGCAGTCCCGGGACTAGTAGAGAGCAGTTCTTC. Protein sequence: CASSPGTSREQFF.

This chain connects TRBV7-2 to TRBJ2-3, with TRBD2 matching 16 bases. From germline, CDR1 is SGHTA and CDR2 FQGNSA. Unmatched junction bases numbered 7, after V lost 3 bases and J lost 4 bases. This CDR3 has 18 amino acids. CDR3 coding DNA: TGTGCCAGCAGCTTCCTACCGGGACTAGCGGGAGGGGCAGATACGCAGTATTTT. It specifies CASSFLPGLAGGADTQYF.

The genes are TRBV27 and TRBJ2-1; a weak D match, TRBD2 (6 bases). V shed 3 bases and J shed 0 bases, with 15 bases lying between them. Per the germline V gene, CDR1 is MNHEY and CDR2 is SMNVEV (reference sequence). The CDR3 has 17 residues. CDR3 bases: TGTGCCAGCAGTTTGTTGGGACTCCCCAGCTCCTACAATGAGCAGTTCTTC. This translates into CASSLLGLPSSYNEQFF.

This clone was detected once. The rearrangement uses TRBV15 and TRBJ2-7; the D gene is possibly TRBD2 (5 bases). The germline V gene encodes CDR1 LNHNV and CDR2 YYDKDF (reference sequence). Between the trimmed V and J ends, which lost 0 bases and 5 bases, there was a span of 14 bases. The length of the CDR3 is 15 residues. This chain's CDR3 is CATSREYTRAHEQYF. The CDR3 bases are TGTGCCACCAGCAGAGAGTATACTAGGGCCCACGAGCAGTACTTC.

DNA for the CDR3: TGTGCCAGCACTGGAGGACCTAGAGCTAATTCACCCCTCCACTTT. This translates into CASTGGPRANSPLHF. The rearrangement uses TRBV2 and TRBJ1-6; no definite D call. CDR1 and CDR2 (germline): SNHLY, FYNNEI. Between the trimmed V and J ends, which lost 7 bases and 6 bases, there was a span of 16 bases. The CDR3 covers 15 residues.

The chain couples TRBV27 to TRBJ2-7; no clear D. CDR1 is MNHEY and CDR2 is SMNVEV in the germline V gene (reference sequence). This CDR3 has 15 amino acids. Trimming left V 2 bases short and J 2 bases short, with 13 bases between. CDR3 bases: TGTGCCAGCAGTTTAAAGCCAGCGCTTGCCTACGAGCAGTACTTC. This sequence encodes CASSLKPALAYEQYF.

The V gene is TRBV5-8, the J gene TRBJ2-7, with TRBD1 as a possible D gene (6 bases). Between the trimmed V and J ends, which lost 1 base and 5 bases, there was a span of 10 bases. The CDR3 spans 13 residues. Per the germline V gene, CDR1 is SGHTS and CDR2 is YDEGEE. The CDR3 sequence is CASSLTGRDEQYF. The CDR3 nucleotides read TGTGCCAGCAGCTTGACAGGGCGGGACGAGCAGTACTTC.

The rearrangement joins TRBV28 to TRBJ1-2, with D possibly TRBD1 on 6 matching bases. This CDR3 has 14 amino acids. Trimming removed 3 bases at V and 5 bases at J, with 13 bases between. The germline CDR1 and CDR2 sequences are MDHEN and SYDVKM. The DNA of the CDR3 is TGTGCCAGCAGTTTGTTCACAGGGAGTTATGGCTACACCTTC. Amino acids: CASSLFTGSYGYTF.

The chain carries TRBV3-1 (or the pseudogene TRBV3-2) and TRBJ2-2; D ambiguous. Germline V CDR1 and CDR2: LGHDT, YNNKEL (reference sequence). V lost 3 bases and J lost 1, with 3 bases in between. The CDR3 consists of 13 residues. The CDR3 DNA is TGTGCCAGCAGCCACTTGAACACCGGGGAGCTGTTTTTT. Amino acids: CASSHLNTGELFF.

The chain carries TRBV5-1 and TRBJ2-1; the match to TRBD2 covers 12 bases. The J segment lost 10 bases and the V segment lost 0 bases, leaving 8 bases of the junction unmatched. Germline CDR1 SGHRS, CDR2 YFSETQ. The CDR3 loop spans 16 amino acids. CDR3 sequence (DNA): TGCGCCAGCAGCTTGGAAAGACTAGCGGGGGCCGGGGAGCAGTTCTTC. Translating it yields CASSLERLAGAGEQFF.

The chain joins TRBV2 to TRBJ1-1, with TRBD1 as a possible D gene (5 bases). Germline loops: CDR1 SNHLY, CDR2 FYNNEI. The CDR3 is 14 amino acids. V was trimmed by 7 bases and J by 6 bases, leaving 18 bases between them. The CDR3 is CASTIELRQPEAFF. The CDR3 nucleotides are TGTGCCAGCACCATTGAGCTCCGACAGCCTGAAGCTTTCTTT.

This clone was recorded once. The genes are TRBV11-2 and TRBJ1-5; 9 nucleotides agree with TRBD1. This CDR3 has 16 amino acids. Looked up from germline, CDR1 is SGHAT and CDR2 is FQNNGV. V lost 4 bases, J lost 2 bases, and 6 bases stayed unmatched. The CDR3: CASSSSQGARNQPQHF. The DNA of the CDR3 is TGTGCCAGCAGCTCCTCACAGGGGGCGCGCAATCAGCCCCAGCATTTT.

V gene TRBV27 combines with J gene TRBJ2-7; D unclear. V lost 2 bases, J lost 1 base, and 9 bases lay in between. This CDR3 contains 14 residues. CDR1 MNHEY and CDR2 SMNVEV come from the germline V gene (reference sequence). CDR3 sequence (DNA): TGTGCCAGCAGTTTAAGAGACTTATCCTACGAGCAGTACTTC. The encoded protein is CASSLRDLSYEQYF.

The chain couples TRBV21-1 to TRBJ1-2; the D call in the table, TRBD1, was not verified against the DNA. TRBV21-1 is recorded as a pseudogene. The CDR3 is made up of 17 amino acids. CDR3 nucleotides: TGTGCCACCCCACACCAACCGGGACAGGGGATTGGCAATGGCTACACCTTC. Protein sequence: CATPHQPGQGIGNGYTF.

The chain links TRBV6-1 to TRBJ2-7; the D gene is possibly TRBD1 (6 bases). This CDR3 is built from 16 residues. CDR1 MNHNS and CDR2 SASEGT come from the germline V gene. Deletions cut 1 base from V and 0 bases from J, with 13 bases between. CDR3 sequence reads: CASSEGPWTVSYEQYF. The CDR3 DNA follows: TGTGCCAGCAGTGAAGGACCCTGGACAGTCTCCTACGAGCAGTACTTC.

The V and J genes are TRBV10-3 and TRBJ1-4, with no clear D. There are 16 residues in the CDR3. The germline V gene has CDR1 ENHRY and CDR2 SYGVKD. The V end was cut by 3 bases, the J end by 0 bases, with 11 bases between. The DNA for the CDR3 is TGTGCCATCAGTGAAAGGAGACCTGCAACTAATGAAAAACTGTTTTTT. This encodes CAISERRPATNEKLFF.

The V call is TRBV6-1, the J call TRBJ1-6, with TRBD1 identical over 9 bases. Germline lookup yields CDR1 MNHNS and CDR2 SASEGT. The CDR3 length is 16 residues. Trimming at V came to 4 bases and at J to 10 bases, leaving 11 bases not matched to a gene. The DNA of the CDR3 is TGTGCCAGCAGTGGGCCACCGGGACAGGGAAGCTCACCCCTCCACTTT. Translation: CASSGPPGQGSSPLHF.

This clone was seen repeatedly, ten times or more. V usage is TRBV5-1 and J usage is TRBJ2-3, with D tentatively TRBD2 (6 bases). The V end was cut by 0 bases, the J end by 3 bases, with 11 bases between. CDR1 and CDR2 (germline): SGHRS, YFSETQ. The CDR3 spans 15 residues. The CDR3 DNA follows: TGCGCCAGCAGCTTGGGGGGACTTTCTACAGATACGCAGTATTTT. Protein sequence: CASSLGGLSTDTQYF.

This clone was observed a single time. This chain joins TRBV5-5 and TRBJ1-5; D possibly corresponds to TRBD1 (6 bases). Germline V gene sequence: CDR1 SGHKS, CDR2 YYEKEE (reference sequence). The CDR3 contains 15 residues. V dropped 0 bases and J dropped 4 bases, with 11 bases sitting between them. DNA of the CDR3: TGTGCCAGCAGCTTGGATGGCAGGGGAAATCAGCCCCAGCATTTT. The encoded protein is CASSLDGRGNQPQHF. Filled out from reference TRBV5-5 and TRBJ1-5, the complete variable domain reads DAGVTQSPTHLIKTRGQQVTLRCSPISGHKSVSWYQQVLGQGPQFIFQYYEKEERGRGNFPDRFSARQFPNYSSELNVNALLLGDSALYLCASSLDGRGNQPQHFGDGTRLSIL.

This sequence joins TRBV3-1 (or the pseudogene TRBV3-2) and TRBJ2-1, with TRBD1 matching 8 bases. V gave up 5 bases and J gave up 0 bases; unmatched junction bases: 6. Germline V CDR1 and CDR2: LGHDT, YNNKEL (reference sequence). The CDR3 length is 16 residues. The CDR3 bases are TGTGCCAGCAGCTCCCGGACAGGGAGCTCCTACAATGAGCAGTTCTTC. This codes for CASSSRTGSSYNEQFF.

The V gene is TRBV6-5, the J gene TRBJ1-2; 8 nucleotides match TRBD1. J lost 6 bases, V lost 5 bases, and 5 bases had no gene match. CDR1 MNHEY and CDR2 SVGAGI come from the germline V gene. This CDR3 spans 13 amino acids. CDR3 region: CASSTDRVHGYTF. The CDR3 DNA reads TGTGCCAGCAGTACGGACAGGGTCCATGGCTACACCTTC.

CDR3 region: CASSSGQALTTNEKLFF. The CDR3 DNA sequence: TGCGCCAGCAGCTCAGGACAGGCCCTTACAACTAATGAAAAACTGTTTTTT. The V gene is TRBV5-1, the J gene TRBJ1-4, with TRBD1 identical over 7 bases. Germline V gives CDR1 SGHRS, CDR2 YFSETQ. The V and J ends lost 3 bases and 0 bases, in that order; junction bases with no gene match: 8. The CDR3 has 17 residues.